The entry below describes one TCR beta chain. The target antigen is unknown. The CDR3 length is 15 residues. Trimming removed 8 bases at V and 2 bases at J, with 19 bases between. Per the germline V gene, CDR1 is MNHEY and CDR2 is SMNVEV (reference sequence). The data originate from a study of cytomegalovirus exposure and HLA in healthy donors. About the study: Genotyping showed 75% to 90% of almost 400 donors falling in the Caucasian-associated ancestry cluster. Study results and caveats: Per a later analysis, 16,951 TCR beta sequences showed association with HLA alleles at 0.05 false discovery rate. Donors were assumed by presence/absence analyses to have roughly uniform sequencing depth.

Researchers ran the PCR with 60 Vbeta and 13 Jbeta primers. Original processing methods: There were 70 million to 95 million unique TCR beta chains by a later count, and 10 million to 12 million of them were shared. Assay used: immunoSEQ multiplex PCR; TCRdb lists only in-frame clones, some missing. That table supplies the V and J calls and clone size; D and trimming were determined from the DNA. The sample holds over 100,000 clones, around 76% seen once. This chain links TRBV27 with TRBJ2-7, with a tentative D call TRBD1 (6 bases). This sequence originates from a male donor in good health and CMV-seronegative. What was sequenced was PBMCs. Written as DNA, the CDR3 is TGTGCCAGCTCAGTTGGGGGCCCGACCGCCTACGAGCAGTACTTC. Its translation is CASSVGGPTAYEQYF.